Below, 4 T cell receptor beta chains from the same sample are listed, as sequenced in a study of blood T cell repertoires in COVID-19. Method: immunoSEQ multiplex PCR; TCRdb's copy keeps in-frame clones and lacks some. This sample yields roughly 130,000 clones, of which about 92% are seen a single time; 4% to 5% belongs to the top ten. The specimen was peripheral blood. The source of these receptors is a man in his sixties with COVID-19, enrolled during active disease.

V is TRBV10-3 and J is TRBJ1-4; weak D call: TRBD1 (5 bases). Germline loops: CDR1 ENHRY, CDR2 SYGVKD. This CDR3 is built from 14 residues. The V end was cut by 4 bases, the J end by 4 bases, with 10 bases between. The CDR3 sequence: CAISGTQGNEKLFF. In DNA, the CDR3 is TGTGCCATCAGTGGTACGCAGGGTAATGAAAAACTGTTTTTT.

The gene calls are TRBV27 and TRBJ1-2, with 7 bases identical to TRBD1. Germline values: CDR1 MNHEY, CDR2 SMNVEV (reference sequence). The J segment lost 8 bases and the V segment lost 5 bases, leaving 5 bases of the junction unmatched. The CDR3 runs to 12 residues. Here the CDR3 reads CASSLTGVGYTF. Here the CDR3 DNA reads TGTGCCAGCAGTCTAACAGGGGTAGGCTACACCTTC.

With respect to this clone: The same CDR3 also results from other DNA sequences found in this sample. The chain is built from TRBV28 and TRBJ1-5; D is unclear. The V gene lost 5 bases and the J gene lost 7 bases, with 9 bases spanning the gap. CDR3 length: 12 residues. Germline V gives CDR1 MDHEN, CDR2 SYDVKM. The DNA for the CDR3 is TGTGCCAGCAGTCCGCCTGGCCAGCCCCAGCATTTT. Residues: CASSPPGQPQHF.

The rearrangement uses TRBV7-2 and TRBJ2-1, with TRBD2 matching over 8 bases. V lost 5 bases, J lost 5 bases, and 11 bases stayed unmatched. The CDR3 extends over 16 amino acids. Germline CDR1 is SGHTA and CDR2 is FQGNSA. DNA for the CDR3: TGTGCCAGCAGCACTAGCGGAGGTCCTCTGAACAATGAGCAGTTCTTC. Its protein product is CASSTSGGPLNNEQFF.